These 2 T cell receptor beta chains came from one sample sequenced in a study of T cell repertoires in cytomegalovirus infection (dated 2019 in TCRdb). The treatment or condition label for this specimen denotes: in vitro stimulation with specific CMV peptide epitopes to enrich CMV-specific T cells. These receptors' targets are unknown. The sequencer listed for this sample is Illumina HiSeq 1500. TCRdb cleaned the public reads at Q25 with fastp, built clones with MiXCR and kept in-frame beta chains. Identical CDR3 proteins give one entry, which carries the most common genes and DNA. The sample table records roughly 350,000 distinct CDR3 sequences; about 34% of these occur just once. The ten largest clones represent approximately 13% of the sample. Sequenced material: cultured PBMCs, taken from culture after CMV antigen stimulation. These receptors all come from a human donor in good health (CMV status not recorded). Some clones in this sample may be carry-over from other donors' samples.

This clonotype has a count of ten or more. This chain joins TRBV7-2 and TRBJ1-1; 8 positions match TRBD1. Germline V gives CDR1 SGHTA, CDR2 FQGNSA. This CDR3 spans 18 amino acids. Losses at the gene ends were 3 bases for V and 0 bases for J; bases not matched to a gene: 12. CDR3 sequence reads: CASSFARTGRYMNTEAFF. CDR3 in DNA: TGTGCCAGCAGCTTCGCCCGGACAGGGAGATACATGAACACTGAAGCTTTCTTT.

The sample holds a few counts of this clonotype. The chain couples TRBV20-1 to TRBJ2-2; tentatively, D is TRBD1 (6 bases). Germline V lookup: CDR1 DFQATT, CDR2 SNEGSKA (reference sequence). V was cut by 7 bases and J by 5 bases, with 11 bases left in between. The CDR3 loop spans 12 amino acids. CDR3: CSVLDRTGELFF. The CDR3 DNA reads as TGCAGTGTCTTAGACAGGACCGGGGAGCTGTTTTTT.